Below are 26 T cell receptor beta chains sequenced from a single sample in a study of post-analysis software for immune sequencing data. Unique molecular identifiers featured in each of the TCR beta cDNA libraries. TCRdb recomputed calls from the PCR reads with MiXCR, one row per CDR3 protein. The table records approximately 730,000 distinct CDR3 sequences, 46% of them present only once. The antigens of these receptors remain unknown. The study, taken as a whole, reports: The five TRBV segments detected at higher frequency in patients than in controls included TRBV5-6, TRBV5-1 and TRBV20-1.

Source material: blood. These receptor sequences come from a girl aged 5 to 17 with multiple sclerosis.

The CDR3 loop reads CASSQDGGGENYGYTF. The CDR3 DNA follows: TGCGCCAGCAGCCAAGATGGCGGGGGCGAAAACTATGGCTACACCTTC. The rearrangement joins TRBV4-1 to TRBJ1-2; possibly TRBD1 for D (6 bases). The V end was cut by 0 bases, the J end by 2 bases, with 13 bases between. The CDR3 consists of 16 residues. The germline gives CDR1 MGHRA, CDR2 YSYEKL.

This clonotype was detected a few times. The J gene is TRBJ2-7, the V gene TRBV12-3 or TRBV12-4; either TRBD1 or TRBD2 may supply D (5 bases each). The V end was cut by 7 bases, the J end by 3 bases, with 16 bases between. The CDR3 has 14 residues. CDR3 DNA sequence: TGTGCCAGCACTTTTCGGGACCGAGACTACGAGCAGTACTTC. Its protein product is CASTFRDRDYEQYF.

This clonotype occurred a few times. V usage is TRBV10-3 and J usage is TRBJ2-1, with D perhaps TRBD1 or TRBD2 (5 bases each). V shed 2 bases and J shed 9 bases, with 11 bases lying between them. CDR3 length equals 13 residues. Germline CDR1 ENHRY, CDR2 SYGVKD. The CDR3 region has the DNA TGTGCCATCAGTGAGGGGACGGCTAGTGAGCAGTTCTTC. Its protein product is CAISEGTASEQFF.

This clonotype showed up just a few times. This sequence joins TRBV4-1 and TRBJ1-5, with D possibly matching TRBD1 (6 bases). Trimming pared 4 bases from V and 6 bases from J, leaving 13 bases between. The CDR3 is 14 residues long. CDR1 MGHRA and CDR2 YSYEKL come from the germline V gene. The CDR3 spells CASSLEGVGQPQHF. The CDR3 DNA reads TGCGCCAGCAGCCTTGAGGGGGTAGGTCAGCCCCAGCATTTT.

A remark on this clonotype: One end of the junction varies from germline; a read error may be responsible. This chain joins TRBV4-3 and TRBJ2-4, with D unresolved. The DNA matches TRBJ2-7 better at its end, which makes the J call doubtful. This CDR3 has 15 amino acids. Germline-derived CDR1 and CDR2 are LGHNA and YSLEER. CDR3 sequence (DNA): TGCGCCGGCAGCCTCCAAGTCGGTCTTTCCGACGAGCAGTACTTC. Translation: CAGSLQVGLSDEQYF.

This clonotype was detected ten times or more. CDR3 DNA sequence: TGTGCCAGCAGACCTGGACAGGTGACCTTAAATGAGCAGTTCTTC. Translating gives CASRPGQVTLNEQFF. This sequence joins TRBV6-5 and TRBJ2-1, with 7 bases lining up with TRBD1. Germline V gives CDR1 MNHEY, CDR2 SVGAGI. The CDR3 runs 15 residues. The V gene end was trimmed by 6 bases and the J gene end by 7 bases; junction bases not matched to a gene: 12.

This sequence joins TRBV15 and TRBJ2-7, with D hard to call. V was trimmed by 0 bases and J by 0 bases, leaving 6 bases between them. The CDR3 sequence is 14 residues long. CDR1 LNHNV and CDR2 YYDKDF come from the germline V gene (reference sequence). The CDR3 coding sequence is TGTGCCACCAGCAGAGATCCGGGCTCCTACGAGCAGTACTTC. Its translation: CATSRDPGSYEQYF.

This clonotype was seen more than once but under ten times. The chain joins TRBV20-1 to TRBJ1-2, with TRBD1 as a possible D gene (6 bases). This CDR3 is 15 amino acids long. V was clipped by 0 bases and J by 4 bases, with 15 bases between them. From germline, CDR1 is DFQATT and CDR2 SNEGSKA (reference sequence). This CDR3 reads CSARDLLGALYGYTF. CDR3 sequence (DNA): TGCAGTGCTAGAGATCTGCTGGGGGCCCTCTATGGCTACACCTTC.

The rearrangement uses TRBV27 and TRBJ2-1; the D gene is possibly TRBD1 (5 bases). From germline, CDR1 is MNHEY and CDR2 SMNVEV (reference sequence). Trimming left V 0 bases short and J 3 bases short, with 12 bases between. This CDR3 spans 16 amino acids. This CDR3 is CASSLSAGIFYNEQFF. In DNA, the CDR3 is TGTGCCAGCAGTTTATCGGCAGGGATCTTCTACAATGAGCAGTTCTTC.

The CDR3 coding sequence is TGTGCCAGCGAGAGACAGGGGATAAACACTGAAGCTTTCTTT. Amino acid sequence: CASERQGINTEAFF. The J gene is TRBJ1-1, the V gene TRBV6-6; TRBD1 matches at 8 bases. Germline CDR1 is MNHNY and CDR2 is SVGAGI (reference sequence). The CDR3 is 14 amino acids. V lost 8 bases to trimming and J lost 2 bases; unmatched junction nucleotides: 7.

This clonotype appeared a single time. The chain is built from TRBV5-1 and TRBJ1-5; TRBD1 matches 7 bases. Germline V gene lookup returns CDR1 SGHRS and CDR2 YFSETQ. This CDR3 contains 15 residues. V dropped 0 bases and J dropped 6; count of bases not matched to a gene: 6. The DNA of the CDR3 is TGCGCCAGCAGCTTGGACGTAGGGGGCGGTCAGCCCCAGCATTTT. Translating gives CASSLDVGGGQPQHF.

DNA for the CDR3: TGTGCCAGCAGCTTTGGTCGGGACAGACCCTCCTACGAGCAGTACTTC. Protein product: CASSFGRDRPSYEQYF. The chain combines TRBV7-9 with TRBJ2-5, with 7 nucleotides matching TRBD1. Matching the DNA end better, TRBJ2-7 makes the J call doubtful. Germline CDR1 and CDR2: SEHNR and FQNEAQ (reference sequence). The CDR3 runs 16 residues.

V is TRBV12-3 or TRBV12-4 and J is TRBJ1-2; D unclear. V lost 3 bases and J lost 2, with 7 bases in between. The CDR3 loop spans 13 amino acids. The CDR3 spells CASSFRRNYGYTF. CDR3 DNA: TGTGCCAGCAGTTTTAGAAGAAACTATGGCTACACCTTC.

The chain uses TRBV20-1 and TRBJ2-7; a weak D match, TRBD2 (5 bases). Trimming left V 1 base short and J 2 bases short, with 9 bases between. CDR3 length: 13 amino acids. Germline V CDR1 and CDR2: DFQATT, SNEGSKA (reference sequence). DNA for the CDR3: TGCAGTGCTAGAGGGACTCATACCTACGAGCAGTACTTC. Its protein is CSARGTHTYEQYF.

This clonotype has only a few counts. The rearrangement uses TRBV6-1 and TRBJ2-7, with unresolved D. V lost 5 bases and J 2 bases, leaving 13 bases between the germline ends. The CDR3 extends over 14 amino acids. Germline loops: CDR1 MNHNS, CDR2 SASEGT. The CDR3 region is CASSRTRNAYEQYF. In DNA, the CDR3 is TGTGCCAGCAGTCGAACCAGGAATGCCTACGAGCAGTACTTC.

This clonotype was seen only a few times. The V gene is TRBV9, the J gene TRBJ1-5; D call uncertain. This CDR3 has 15 residues. Trimming removed 0 bases at V and 0 bases at J, with 7 bases between. CDR1 is SGDLS and CDR2 is YYNGEE in the germline V gene. Here the CDR3 reads CASSVGRDSNQPQHF. DNA of the CDR3: TGTGCCAGCAGCGTAGGTCGAGATAGCAATCAGCCCCAGCATTTT.

V and J are TRBV7-2 and TRBJ2-1; 16 nucleotides agree with TRBD2. The CDR3 is 18 residues long. Losses at the gene ends were 0 bases for V and 7 bases for J; bases not matched to a gene: 6. CDR1 is SGHTA and CDR2 is FQGNSA in the germline V gene. CDR3 in amino acids: CASSLAGTSGRARNEQFF. The CDR3 coding sequence is TGTGCCAGCAGCTTAGCAGGGACTAGCGGGAGGGCGAGGAATGAGCAGTTCTTC. Using reference TRBV7-2 and TRBJ2-1 for the parts outside the CDR3, the full variable domain is GAGVSQSPSNKVTEKGKDVELRCDPISGHTALYWYRQSLGQGLEFLIYFQGNSAPDKSGLPSDRFSAERTGGSVSTLTIQRTQQEDSAVYLCASSLAGTSGRARNEQFFGPGTRLTVL.

This clonotype has just a few counts. The chain carries TRBV9 and TRBJ2-1; 14 bases are shared with TRBD2. Germline lookup yields CDR1 SGDLS and CDR2 YYNGEE. V lost 3 bases to trimming and J lost 9 bases; unmatched junction nucleotides: 2. The CDR3 runs to 14 residues. CDR3 nucleotide sequence: TGTGCCAGCAGCGCCGGGACTAGCGGGAGTGAGCAGTTCTTC. Amino acid sequence: CASSAGTSGSEQFF.

The rearrangement uses TRBV4-3 and TRBJ1-2; possible D gene TRBD1, 6 bases. Germline-derived CDR1 and CDR2 are LGHNA and YSLEER. V lost 0 bases, J lost 4 bases, and 12 bases lay in between. The CDR3 is made up of 15 amino acids. The CDR3: CASSQEWGASYGYTF. The CDR3 bases are TGCGCCAGCAGCCAAGAATGGGGGGCCAGCTATGGCTACACCTTC.

This clonotype turned up a few times. The rearrangement joins TRBV7-2 to TRBJ2-5; D not resolved. CDR1 and CDR2 (germline): SGHTA, FQGNSA. The CDR3 has 16 amino acids. V was clipped by 2 bases and J by 2 bases, with 15 bases between them. The CDR3 spells CASSLLGSVEQETQYF. The CDR3 coding sequence is TGTGCCAGCAGCTTATTGGGCAGCGTTGAGCAAGAGACCCAGTACTTC.

This clonotype appeared a few times. An end of the junction differs from the germline gene, which may be a read error. The V and J genes are TRBV5-6 and TRBJ2-1, with 9 positions matching TRBD2. This CDR3 is built from 18 residues. Germline values: CDR1 SGHDT, CDR2 YYEEEE. CDR3 coding DNA: TGTGCCAGCAGCTTGGGTGTTTGGCGGGAGGGCCGCTACATTGAGCAGTTCTTC. Translating gives CASSLGVWREGRYIEQFF.

The chain combines TRBV27 with TRBJ2-7, with D possibly TRBD2 on 6 matching bases. CDR3 length equals 14 residues. CDR1 MNHEY and CDR2 SMNVEV come from the germline V gene (reference sequence). V was cut by 3 bases and J by 5 bases, with 14 bases left in between. CDR3: CASSFFGEANEQYF. Here the CDR3 DNA reads TGTGCCAGCAGTTTTTTTGGGGAGGCGAACGAGCAGTACTTC.

V is TRBV20-1 and J is TRBJ1-2; TRBD1 agrees at 7 bases. The CDR3 runs 16 residues. Trimming removed 1 base from V and 0 bases from J; junction bases left unmatched: 8. Germline V gives CDR1 DFQATT, CDR2 SNEGSKA (reference sequence). The CDR3 DNA reads as TGCAGTGCTAGAGCCCTCTGGGGACAGACTAACTATGGCTACACCTTC. This encodes CSARALWGQTNYGYTF.

This clonotype was seen only a few times. The V and J genes are TRBV3-1 and TRBJ2-5; 11 nucleotides match TRBD2. Trimming cost V 1 base and J 5 bases; bases outside gene matches: 0. CDR1 and CDR2 (germline): LGHDT, YNNKEL (reference sequence). This CDR3 region has 14 residues. Here the CDR3 reads CASSQGTSGETQYF. In DNA form, the CDR3 reads TGTGCCAGCAGCCAAGGGACTAGCGGGGAGACCCAGTACTTC.

V is TRBV7-2 and J is TRBJ2-7; D ambiguous. This CDR3 contains 15 residues. CDR1 and CDR2 from the germline V gene are SGHTA and FQGNSA. Trimming stripped 1 base from V and 3 bases from J, with 13 bases between. CDR3: CASSLVGDLNYEQYF. Written as DNA, the CDR3 is TGTGCCAGCAGCTTAGTGGGCGACCTGAACTACGAGCAGTACTTC.

The J gene is TRBJ2-7, the V gene TRBV12-3 or TRBV12-4; maybe TRBD2 (5 bases). CDR3 length: 13 residues. V lost 6 bases and J 5 bases, leaving 14 bases between the germline ends. The DNA of the CDR3 is TGTGCCAGCAGCACCGGGGAGATGAACGAGCAGTACTTC. Translating it yields CASSTGEMNEQYF.